This TCR beta chain was identified during a study of patients and donors after allogeneic stem cell transplantation. Only a few counts were recorded for this clonotype. CDR1 and CDR2 from the germline V gene are MNHEY and SVGEGT. This CDR3 is 16 amino acids long. V was cut by 5 bases and J by 1 base, with 15 bases left in between. One entry per CDR3 protein, called by TCRdb with MiXCR from the RT-PCR reads. The data hold more than 850,000 distinct CDR3 sequences, with about a sixth observed a single time. The sequence was collected from a human donor who was either an allogeneic HSCT recipient or a stem cell or donor lymphocyte infusion donor (not recorded which). It is not recorded whose cells these are; they may come from a transplant donor. The sequenced sample was blood, either unsorted or a sorted T cell fraction (not recorded which). V is TRBV6-2 or TRBV6-3 and J is TRBJ2-4; D is possibly TRBD1 (5 bases). CDR3 sequence: CASSIQVAKAKNIQYF. CDR3 sequence (DNA): TGTGCCAGCAGTATACAGGTAGCCAAGGCCAAAAACATTCAGTACTTC.